Below are 27 T cell receptor beta chains sequenced from a single sample in a study of T cells in Graves' hyperthyroidism and ophthalmopathy. From RNA transcripts, TCR beta CDR3 regions were amplified. First-round RT-PCR targeting the TCR CDR3 was performed with the HTBI primer set. Each CDR3 protein is one row after TCRdb ran MiXCR on the multiplex PCR reads. This sample has around 500,000 distinct CDR3 sequences, with roughly 23% found just once. Specimen: blood. These receptors came from a woman in her 70s with Graves' ophthalmopathy.

V is TRBV3-1 and J is TRBJ1-6; D gene uncertain. This CDR3 has 13 residues. Germline V gene sequence: CDR1 LGHDT, CDR2 YNNKEL (reference sequence). The ends were cut back, 0 bases at V and 7 bases at J, with 4 bases in the middle. CDR3 sequence: CASSQEPNSPLHF. The CDR3 nucleotides read TGTGCCAGCAGCCAAGAACCCAATTCACCCCTCCACTTT.

The gene calls are TRBV3-1 and TRBJ2-1; D remains unclear. CDR1 LGHDT and CDR2 YNNKEL come from the germline V gene (reference sequence). The V end lost 0 bases, the J end lost 7 bases, and 7 bases lay between the germline ends. The CDR3 length is 13 residues. This chain's CDR3 is CASSQDRSNEQFF. The CDR3 nucleotides are TGTGCCAGCAGCCAAGACAGGTCGAATGAGCAGTTCTTC.

This clonotype showed up many times. The CDR3 sequence is CASSPRENTEAFF. For the CDR3, the DNA is TGTGCCAGCAGTCCTAGGGAGAACACTGAAGCTTTCTTT. The rearrangement links TRBV27 to TRBJ1-1; D is undetermined. This CDR3 has 13 amino acids. Trimming left V 5 bases short and J 1 base short, with 8 bases between. CDR1 is MNHEY, CDR2 SMNVEV, per germline (reference sequence).

Ten or more counts support this clonotype. The chain is built from TRBV28 and TRBJ1-5; TRBD1 matches at 8 bases. Trimming took 11 bases from V and 5 from J; bases not matched to a gene: 11. The CDR3 totals 14 residues. Germline CDR1 and CDR2: MDHEN and SYDVKM. CDR3 loop: CASIGQGGYQPQHF. DNA of the CDR3: TGTGCCTCCATCGGACAGGGTGGGTATCAGCCCCAGCATTTT.

Ten or more counts support this clonotype. The V call is TRBV5-6, the J call TRBJ2-2; D possibly corresponds to TRBD1 (6 bases). Germline V gene lookup returns CDR1 SGHDT and CDR2 YYEEEE. The ends were cut back, 4 bases at V and 7 bases at J, with 20 bases in the middle. This CDR3 contains 16 residues. CDR3 in amino acids: CASSAETGTPIGELFF. The CDR3, as DNA: TGTGCCAGCAGCGCAGAGACAGGAACCCCCATCGGGGAGCTGTTTTTT.

A few counts support this clonotype. The chain has TRBV2 and TRBJ1-6; D unclear. Trimming removed 8 bases from V and 10 bases from J, with 18 bases in between. The CDR3 has 14 residues. The germline V gene encodes CDR1 SNHLY and CDR2 FYNNEI. The CDR3 loop is CASALGQANSPLHF. In DNA, the CDR3 is TGTGCCAGCGCCCTAGGTCAAGCTAACTCACCCCTCCACTTT.

The rearrangement joins TRBV7-2 to TRBJ2-3, with TRBD1 identical over 7 bases. Germline V CDR1 and CDR2: SGHTA, FQGNSA. J was trimmed by 2 bases and V by 3 bases; bases with no gene match: 8. The CDR3 consists of 16 residues. CDR3 coding DNA: TGTGCCAGCAGCTTGGCGACAGGGATATTCACAGATACGCAGTATTTT. It is translated as CASSLATGIFTDTQYF.

In its sample, this clonotype was seen a few times. This chain joins TRBV10-1 and TRBJ1-1; D not certain. The length of the CDR3 is 14 residues. Germline CDR1 WNHNN, CDR2 SYGVQD (reference sequence). Trimming removed 3 bases from V and 5 bases from J, with 13 bases in between. CDR3 loop: CASSDGKGWTEAFF. CDR3 DNA: TGCGCCAGCAGTGATGGGAAGGGATGGACTGAAGCTTTCTTT.

The rearrangement uses TRBV7-3 and TRBJ2-3; TRBD2 matches 11 bases. The germline gives CDR1 SGHTA, CDR2 FQGTGA. The CDR3 extends over 18 amino acids. V dropped 7 bases and J dropped 5; count of bases not matched to a gene: 17. The CDR3 spells CASIYPGLAASFVDTQYF. CDR3 nucleotide sequence: TGTGCCAGCATCTACCCGGGACTAGCGGCATCTTTCGTAGATACGCAGTATTTT.

This chain uses TRBV7-9 with TRBJ2-2; the D is unclear. There are 13 residues in the CDR3. Germline CDR1 and CDR2: SEHNR and FQNEAQ (reference sequence). With 6 bases removed from V and 9 bases from J, the gap between germline ends came to 14 bases. CDR3 residues: CASRPRTSRELFF. CDR3 DNA: TGTGCCAGCAGACCCCGAACATCCCGGGAGCTGTTTTTT. Full variable domain (rest looked up from reference TRBV7-9 and TRBJ2-2): DTGVSQNPRHKITKRGQNVTFRCDPISEHNRLYWYRQTLGQGPEFLTYFQNEAQLEKSRLLSDRFSAERPKGSFSTLEIQRTEQGDSAMYLCASRPRTSRELFFGEGSRLTVL.

This clonotype appeared a few times. CDR3 sequence: CASSQVNTGYGYTF. DNA of the CDR3: TGTGCCAGCAGCCAAGTGAACACCGGGTATGGCTACACCTTC. The chain recombines TRBV3-1 with TRBJ1-2; D gene unclear. Trimming took 1 base from V and 5 from J, leaving 11 bases between them. The CDR3 runs to 14 residues. Germline loops: CDR1 LGHDT, CDR2 YNNKEL (reference sequence).

This clonotype has at least ten counts. The chain joins TRBV20-1 to TRBJ1-1; no reliable D call. The CDR3 runs 11 residues. Between the trimmed V and J ends, which lost 3 bases and 3 bases, there was a span of 5 bases. The germline V gene encodes CDR1 DFQATT and CDR2 SNEGSKA (reference sequence). CDR3 sequence: CSASHDTEAFF. The CDR3, as DNA: TGCAGTGCTAGCCATGACACTGAAGCTTTCTTT.

The gene calls are TRBV28 and TRBJ1-2, with 8 bases lining up with TRBD1. CDR1 MDHEN and CDR2 SYDVKM come from the germline V gene. The CDR3 length is 13 residues. The ends lost 3 bases at V and 7 bases at J; junction bases unmatched: 4. CDR3 nucleotide sequence: TGTGCCAGCAGTTTGGACAGGGTGTTTGGCTACACCTTC. Amino acids: CASSLDRVFGYTF.

This clonotype has just a few counts. This rearrangement joins TRBV30 to TRBJ2-3; D unclear. The germline V gene has CDR1 GTSNPN and CDR2 SVGIG (reference sequence). This CDR3 spans 12 amino acids. V shed 0 bases and J shed 5 bases, with 6 bases lying between them. Here the CDR3 reads CAWSVRRDTQYF. The CDR3 DNA reads as TGTGCCTGGAGTGTAAGACGAGATACGCAGTATTTT.

This chain uses TRBV7-9 with TRBJ2-1, with a tentative D call TRBD1 (6 bases). Germline CDR1 and CDR2: SEHNR and FQNEAQ (reference sequence). The CDR3 is made up of 13 amino acids. The V and J ends lost 5 bases and 4 bases respectively, with 9 bases between them. In nucleotides, the CDR3 is TGTGCCAGCAGCAGGGACATTTACAATGAGCAGTTCTTC. This sequence encodes CASSRDIYNEQFF. Looking up the rest from reference TRBV7-9 and TRBJ2-1 gives the full variable domain: DTGVSQNPRHKITKRGQNVTFRCDPISEHNRLYWYRQTLGQGPEFLTYFQNEAQLEKSRLLSDRFSAERPKGSFSTLEIQRTEQGDSAMYLCASSRDIYNEQFFGPGTRLTVL.

The rearrangement joins TRBV10-3 to TRBJ2-1, with no clear D. V lost 0 bases, J lost 6 bases, and 9 bases lay in between. Germline-derived CDR1 and CDR2 are ENHRY and SYGVKD. This CDR3 contains 14 residues. Written as DNA, the CDR3 is TGTGCCATCAGTGAGTCGACTCGCAGCAATGAGCAGTTCTTC. Protein sequence: CAISESTRSNEQFF.

This clonotype was observed at least ten times. The V and J genes are TRBV6-1 and TRBJ1-1, with 10 nucleotides matching TRBD1. V trimming: 6 bases; J trimming: 6 bases; junction bases outside the gene matches: 13. Germline CDR1 reads MNHNS; CDR2 reads SASEGT. The CDR3 consists of 16 residues. CDR3 DNA sequence: TGTGCCAGCAGGTACCAATCGGGACAGGGGTATCCTGAAGCTTTCTTT. Its protein product is CASRYQSGQGYPEAFF.

This rearrangement joins TRBV7-6 to TRBJ2-1; D perhaps matches TRBD1 (6 bases). This CDR3 spans 15 amino acids. Germline V lookup: CDR1 SGHVS, CDR2 FNYEAQ. Trimming took off 5 bases at V and 10 bases at J, with 21 bases between the two ends. The CDR3 bases are TGTGCCAGCAGCCCGAAGGGACAAACCACAATCGAGCAGTTCTTC. Translating gives CASSPKGQTTIEQFF. Combining the CDR3 with reference TRBV7-6 and TRBJ2-1 gives the whole variable domain GAGVSQSPRYKVTKRGQDVALRCDPISGHVSLYWYRQALGQGPEFLTYFNYEAQQDKSGLPNDRFSAERPEGSISTLTIQRTEQRDSAMYRCASSPKGQTTIEQFFGPGTRLTVL.

This sequence joins TRBV7-6 and TRBJ2-1, with 14 positions matching TRBD2. V lost 4 bases and J lost 4; bases outside the gene matches: 9. The germline V gene encodes CDR1 SGHVS and CDR2 FNYEAQ. The CDR3 covers 18 residues. The CDR3 DNA reads as TGTGCCAGCAGCTCCTCCGGGACTAGCGGGAGACAGTACAATGAGCAGTTCTTC. Translating it yields CASSSSGTSGRQYNEQFF.

There are many counts of this clonotype. The rearrangement joins TRBV11-2 to TRBJ2-5; 9 bases line up with TRBD1. V shed 3 bases, J shed 3 bases, and the junction held 5 bases outside the gene matches. Per the germline V gene, CDR1 is SGHAT and CDR2 is FQNNGV. The CDR3 has 15 amino acids. The CDR3 DNA is TGTGCCAGCAGCTTTTACAGGGGGCCAAAAGAGACCCAGTACTTC. Translating it yields CASSFYRGPKETQYF.

The chain carries TRBV5-1 and TRBJ2-7, with 11 bases identical to TRBD2. Trimming removed 5 bases from V and 0 bases from J; junction bases left unmatched: 7. This CDR3 spans 16 amino acids. Looked up from germline, CDR1 is SGHRS and CDR2 is YFSETQ. The CDR3 protein is CASSRGTSGLSYEQYF. The CDR3 nucleotides read TGCGCCAGCAGTCGAGGGACTAGCGGTCTCTCCTACGAGCAGTACTTC.

The chain joins TRBV6-5 to TRBJ1-5, with D unclear. V was shortened by 5 bases and J by 7 bases, with 21 bases between the two germline ends. The length of the CDR3 is 16 residues. CDR1 MNHEY and CDR2 SVGAGI come from the germline V gene. The DNA of the CDR3 is TGTGCCAGCAGTGAAGTCGGCAAACCCCGAGGACAGCCCCAGCATTTT. Encoded protein: CASSEVGKPRGQPQHF.

This sequence joins TRBV6-1 and TRBJ2-2; maybe TRBD2 (6 bases). Germline V gene lookup returns CDR1 MNHNS and CDR2 SASEGT. Between the trimmed V and J ends, which lost 11 bases and 3 bases, there was a span of 16 bases. The CDR3 is 14 amino acids. CDR3 residues: CAQGGDGHTGELFF. The CDR3 coding sequence is TGTGCCCAAGGAGGGGACGGCCACACCGGGGAGCTGTTTTTT.

This clonotype came up many times. The chain uses TRBV2 and TRBJ2-5; D is ambiguous. V gave up 7 bases and J gave up 5 bases, with 17 bases separating them. The CDR3 has 14 residues. CDR1 and CDR2 from the germline V gene are SNHLY and FYNNEI. CDR3 amino acids: CASKEGPATETQYF. The CDR3 DNA follows: TGTGCCAGCAAGGAAGGGCCGGCGACGGAGACCCAGTACTTC.

This clonotype has ten or more counts. V and J are TRBV6-6 and TRBJ1-2; D not certain. V was pared by 1 base and J by 8 bases, with 8 bases between. The germline V gene encodes CDR1 MNHNY and CDR2 SVGAGI (reference sequence). This CDR3 contains 12 residues. The CDR3 reads CASSYWDSGYTF. The CDR3 region has the DNA TGTGCCAGCAGTTACTGGGATTCGGGCTACACCTTC.

In nucleotides, the CDR3 is TGTGCCAGCAGCGTAGTTCCCCAGGGGTCAGGCGAGCAGTACTTC. Protein sequence: CASSVVPQGSGEQYF. The V gene is TRBV9, the J gene TRBJ2-7; D may be TRBD1 (6 bases). This CDR3 has 15 residues. CDR1 and CDR2 (germline): SGDLS, YYNGEE. Trimming pared 0 bases from V and 6 bases from J, leaving 16 bases between.

The gene calls are TRBV20-1 and TRBJ2-1, with D maybe TRBD2 (5 bases). CDR1 and CDR2 from the germline V gene are DFQATT and SNEGSKA (reference sequence). Trimming pared 3 bases from V and 6 bases from J, leaving 15 bases between. The length of the CDR3 is 14 residues. The CDR3 loop reads CSASGPAEVNEQFF. The CDR3 DNA is TGCAGTGCTAGCGGGCCAGCGGAAGTCAATGAGCAGTTCTTC.